A single sample gave rise to the 29 T cell receptor beta chains below, sequenced in a study of high-grade serous ovarian cancer treatment subgroups. The method was immunoSEQ multiplex PCR; TCRdb's version includes in-frame clones alone and lacks a portion of them. The sample holds 15,000 to 20,000 clones, roughly four fifths seen once. The tumor samples were collected prior to definitive surgery or chemotherapy. What was sequenced was tumor tissue. These receptor sequences come from a human donor with high-grade serous ovarian cancer.

J is TRBJ2-1 and V is TRBV7-6, with 13 bases fitting TRBD2. With 4 bases clipped from V and 9 bases from J, the junction kept 9 bases outside the gene matches. The CDR3 covers 16 residues. Germline loops: CDR1 SGHVS, CDR2 FNYEAQ. The CDR3 region has the DNA TGTGCCAGCAGCTCCGGACTAGCGGGAGAGTTTGTTGAGCAGTTCTTC. Translated, it gives CASSSGLAGEFVEQFF.

This sequence joins TRBV2 and TRBJ2-7; 8 bases align to TRBD1. The CDR3 is 15 residues long. Germline V gene lookup returns CDR1 SNHLY and CDR2 FYNNEI. J lost 1 base, V lost 6 bases, and 8 bases had no gene match. CDR3 protein: CASSGTGPRSYEQYF. The CDR3 DNA follows: TGTGCCAGCAGCGGGACAGGTCCGAGATCCTACGAGCAGTACTTC.

This chain uses TRBV19 with TRBJ1-1; no definite D call. The CDR3 covers 13 residues. Germline CDR1 reads LNHDA; CDR2 reads SQIVND (reference sequence). V lost 5 bases and J lost 5, with 12 bases in between. The CDR3 here is CASSVSTRTEAFF. The CDR3 DNA follows: TGTGCCAGTAGTGTTTCGACGAGGACTGAAGCTTTCTTT.

The chain uses TRBV19 and TRBJ2-7, with D maybe TRBD1 (6 bases). The CDR3 has 15 amino acids. From germline, CDR1 is LNHDA and CDR2 SQIVND (reference sequence). V was pared by 1 base and J by 6 bases, with 16 bases between. The CDR3 nucleotides are TGTGCCAGTAGTATAGGAGGGACATTCGGACGCGAGCAGTACTTC. It yields the protein CASSIGGTFGREQYF.

The chain recombines TRBV5-1 with TRBJ1-4; TRBD1 might be the D (5 bases). This CDR3 has 18 amino acids. The germline CDR1 and CDR2 sequences are SGHRS and YFSETQ. The germline V and J ends were trimmed by 1 base and 7 bases, with 23 bases remaining between them. The CDR3 nucleotides read TGCGCCAGCAGCTTGAGGCCAGGGAGCGCACAAACCTTTGAAAAACTGTTTTTT. This translates into CASSLRPGSAQTFEKLFF.

The rearrangement joins TRBV4-3 to TRBJ2-2; possible D gene TRBD1, 6 bases. The CDR3 has 15 amino acids. Trimming stripped 4 bases from V and 4 bases from J, with 13 bases between. Germline V gene data show CDR1 as LGHNA and CDR2 as YSLEER. This CDR3 is CASSLDSGSTGELFF. The DNA for the CDR3 is TGCGCCAGCAGCCTGGACAGTGGCAGCACCGGGGAGCTGTTTTTT.

The CDR3 sequence is CASTPPSPSSYNEQFF. In DNA form, the CDR3 reads TGTGCCAGCACCCCCCCATCCCCGAGCTCCTACAATGAGCAGTTCTTC. V usage is TRBV28 and J usage is TRBJ2-1; D not resolved. The length of the CDR3 is 16 residues. V lost 7 bases, J lost 0 bases, and 16 bases lay in between. Germline values: CDR1 MDHEN, CDR2 SYDVKM.

This clone was picked up a small number of times. This chain links TRBV11-3 with TRBJ2-7; D is possibly TRBD1 (5 bases). This CDR3 contains 13 residues. V dropped 1 base and J dropped 4 bases, with 8 bases sitting between them. Germline CDR1 is SGHNT and CDR2 is YENEEA. Written as DNA, the CDR3 is TGTGCCAGCAGCTTAGGGTGGACATACGAGCAGTACTTC. It yields the protein CASSLGWTYEQYF.

The gene calls are TRBV28 and TRBJ2-5; no firm D call. CDR3 size: 11 residues. Germline-derived CDR1 and CDR2 are MDHEN and SYDVKM. Trimming stripped 7 bases from V and 5 bases from J, with 8 bases between. The CDR3 DNA reads TGTGCCAGCATCTCCAGGGAGACCCAGTACTTC. It encodes CASISRETQYF. The full variable domain, in which reference TRBV28 and TRBJ2-5 provide the parts outside the CDR3, is DVKVTQSSRYLVKRTGEKVFLECVQDMDHENMFWYRQDPGLGLRLIYFSYDVKMKEKGDIPEGYSVSREKKERFSLILESASTNQTSMYLCASISRETQYFGPGTRLLVL.

The chain uses TRBV5-1 and TRBJ1-4, with D possibly being TRBD1 (5 bases). There are 15 residues in the CDR3. Trimming cost V 0 bases and J 8 bases, with 14 bases left between them. CDR1 is SGHRS, CDR2 YFSETQ, per germline. The CDR3 nucleotides read TGCGCCAGCAGCTTGGCAGGGTCGGGCAAGGAAAAACTGTTTTTT. Translated: CASSLAGSGKEKLFF.

V usage is TRBV7-2 and J usage is TRBJ1-2; 8 bases align to TRBD1. The germline gives CDR1 SGHTA, CDR2 FQGNSA. The V and J ends lost 5 bases and 4 bases, in that order; junction bases with no gene match: 9. The CDR3 has 15 amino acids. CDR3 in amino acids: CASSPGQGHSYGYTF. As DNA, the CDR3 is TGTGCCAGCAGCCCTGGACAGGGCCATAGCTATGGCTACACCTTC.

A few counts support this clone. This chain's CDR3 is CASSRGGTDGSFNEKLFF. CDR3 DNA: TGCGCCAGCAGTCGGGGGGGGACCGACGGAAGCTTTAATGAAAAACTGTTTTTT. The chain joins TRBV5-1 to TRBJ1-4; weak D call: TRBD1 (5 bases). Germline CDR1 is SGHRS and CDR2 is YFSETQ. Deletions cut 5 bases from V and 4 bases from J, with 24 bases between. The CDR3 is 18 residues long.

This chain connects TRBV30 to TRBJ1-5; no firm D call. V gave up 7 bases and J gave up 2 bases, with 18 bases separating them. CDR1 and CDR2 from the germline V gene are GTSNPN and SVGIG (reference sequence). The CDR3 is made up of 15 amino acids. This chain's CDR3 is CASRLPGRGNQPQHF. CDR3 sequence (DNA): TGTGCCTCAAGACTCCCCGGGCGGGGCAATCAGCCCCAGCATTTT.

The rearrangement links TRBV10-3 to TRBJ2-3, with 8 nucleotides matching TRBD2. The V segment lost 0 bases and the J segment 5 bases; nucleotides outside the gene matches: 4. Germline assignment: CDR1 ENHRY and CDR2 SYGVKD. This CDR3 region has 15 residues. CDR3 sequence reads: CAISESVTSGDTQYF. The CDR3 nucleotides read TGTGCCATCAGTGAGTCGGTAACTAGCGGAGATACGCAGTATTTT.

This clone appeared a few times. The chain uses TRBV18 and TRBJ2-3, with 9 bases matching TRBD2. Unmatched junction bases numbered 8, after V lost 3 bases and J lost 4 bases. Germline V gene lookup returns CDR1 KGHSH and CDR2 LQKENI. CDR3 size: 16 residues. CDR3 sequence (DNA): TGTGCCAGCTCACCTCGACGTGCGGGAGGGGCAGATACGCAGTATTTT. Translation gives CASSPRRAGGADTQYF. The whole variable domain, filled in from reference TRBV18 and TRBJ2-3, reads NAGVMQNPRHLVRRRGQEARLRCSPMKGHSHVYWYRQLPEEGLKFMVYLQKENIIDESGMPKERFSAEFPKEGPSILRIQQVVRGDSAAYFCASSPRRAGGADTQYFGPGTRLTVL.

CDR3 residues: CASSQDLGGRGYYGYTF. DNA of the CDR3: TGCGCCAGCAGCCAAGATTTAGGGGGCAGGGGCTACTATGGCTACACCTTC. The V call is TRBV4-3, the J call TRBJ1-2; 7 positions match TRBD1. There are 17 residues in the CDR3. V shed 0 bases and J 3 bases; nucleotides not matched to a gene: 10. Germline CDR1 and CDR2: LGHNA and YSLEER.

This clone was found a few times. The CDR3 coding sequence is TGTGCCAGCAGCTGGGACCCGAACACTGAAGCTTTCTTT. Encoded protein: CASSWDPNTEAFF. This chain joins TRBV11-2 and TRBJ1-1; D may be TRBD1 (5 bases). The CDR3 extends over 13 amino acids. Germline-derived CDR1 and CDR2 are SGHAT and FQNNGV. V was clipped by 4 bases and J by 1 base, with 7 bases between them.

The chain couples TRBV15 to TRBJ2-7; D possibly corresponds to TRBD2 (7 bases). V lost 0 bases and J lost 0, with 15 bases in between. CDR3 length: 17 amino acids. The germline CDR1 and CDR2 sequences are LNHNV and YYDKDF (reference sequence). The CDR3 region has the DNA TGTGCCACCAGCAGAGATTGGGGGGGCGACCTCTCCTACGAGCAGTACTTC. It specifies CATSRDWGGDLSYEQYF.

V gene TRBV7-3 combines with J gene TRBJ2-1; D may match TRBD1 or TRBD2 (5 bases each). V was cut by 3 bases and J by 6 bases, with 9 bases left in between. CDR1 is SGHTA, CDR2 FQGTGA, per germline. This CDR3 has 13 amino acids. CDR3 DNA sequence: TGTGCCAGCAGCTTGGGGACGGTCAATGAGCAGTTCTTC. Translation: CASSLGTVNEQFF.

This clone has only a few counts. The chain is built from TRBV5-4 and TRBJ2-3; D remains ambiguous. This CDR3 spans 13 amino acids. Germline loops: CDR1 SGHNT, CDR2 YYREEE (reference sequence). Trimming left V 3 bases short and J 1 base short, with 6 bases between. In DNA form, the CDR3 reads TGTGCCAGCAGCTCGACTGGCACAGATACGCAGTATTTT. Its protein is CASSSTGTDTQYF.

The CDR3 nucleotides read TGTGCCAGCAGTTTATCCGGACAGTACGAGCAGTACTTC. Protein: CASSLSGQYEQYF. The V call is TRBV28, the J call TRBJ2-7; D possibly corresponds to TRBD1 (6 bases). Germline-derived CDR1 and CDR2 are MDHEN and SYDVKM. Between the trimmed V and J ends, which lost 1 base and 4 bases, there was a span of 8 bases. This CDR3 contains 13 residues. The full variable domain, completed using reference TRBV28 and TRBJ2-7, is DVKVTQSSRYLVKRTGEKVFLECVQDMDHENMFWYRQDPGLGLRLIYFSYDVKMKEKGDIPEGYSVSREKKERFSLILESASTNQTSMYLCASSLSGQYEQYFGPGTRLTVT.

This chain joins TRBV18 and TRBJ1-1, with a tentative D call TRBD1 (6 bases). This CDR3 is 15 amino acids long. CDR1 KGHSH and CDR2 LQKENI come from the germline V gene. Trimming removed 3 bases from V and 0 bases from J, with 11 bases in between. CDR3 region: CASSPLGQMNTEAFF. CDR3 nucleotide sequence: TGTGCCAGCTCACCCTTAGGACAGATGAACACTGAAGCTTTCTTT.

The CDR3 is CASSGQGANTEAFF. DNA of the CDR3: TGTGCCAGCAGCGGACAGGGGGCTAACACTGAAGCTTTCTTT. The chain uses TRBV5-6 and TRBJ1-1, with TRBD1 matching over 11 bases. The CDR3 contains 14 residues. The germline CDR1 and CDR2 sequences are SGHDT and YYEEEE. Trimming cost V 4 bases and J 2 bases; bases outside gene matches: 1. Filled out from reference TRBV5-6 and TRBJ1-1, the complete variable domain reads DAGVTQSPTHLIKTRGQQVTLRCSPKSGHDTVSWYQQALGQGPQFIFQYYEEEERQRGNFPDRFSGHQFPNYSSELNVNALLLGDSALYLCASSGQGANTEAFFGQGTRLTVV.

This clone was seen only a few times. The CDR3 sequence is CASSVEGGNTEAFF. The CDR3 DNA is TGTGCCAGCAGCGTAGAGGGAGGGAACACTGAAGCTTTCTTT. The V and J genes are TRBV9 and TRBJ1-1; no clear D. Trimming stripped 0 bases from V and 1 base from J, with 7 bases between. This CDR3 region has 14 residues. CDR1 SGDLS and CDR2 YYNGEE come from the germline V gene.

CDR3 residues: CASSLGLGQRNGGTQYF. Written as DNA, the CDR3 is TGCGCCAGCAGCTTGGGTCTCGGACAGAGGAACGGAGGTACGCAGTATTTT. The chain employs TRBV5-1 and TRBJ2-3; D is possibly TRBD1 (6 bases). V was clipped by 0 bases and J by 8 bases, with 22 bases between them. CDR1 is SGHRS, CDR2 YFSETQ, per germline. The CDR3 consists of 17 residues.

The chain employs TRBV14 and TRBJ1-1; D call uncertain. CDR3 length: 13 amino acids. V lost 1 base, J lost 6 bases, and 9 bases lay in between. CDR1 and CDR2 (germline): SGHDN, FVKESK. The CDR3: CASSQGRRAEAFF. CDR3 sequence (DNA): TGTGCCAGCAGCCAAGGGCGTCGGGCTGAAGCTTTCTTT.

This clone was picked up a small number of times. This rearrangement joins TRBV7-6 to TRBJ2-2; D uncertain. Trimming cost V 1 base and J 4 bases, with 10 bases left between them. CDR1 is SGHVS, CDR2 FNYEAQ, per germline. CDR3 size: 15 residues. CDR3 DNA: TGTGCCAGCAGCTTAGGGGCGGTTATCACCGGGGAGCTGTTTTTT. It encodes CASSLGAVITGELFF. Combining the CDR3 with reference TRBV7-6 and TRBJ2-2 gives the whole variable domain GAGVSQSPRYKVTKRGQDVALRCDPISGHVSLYWYRQALGQGPEFLTYFNYEAQQDKSGLPNDRFSAERPEGSISTLTIQRTEQRDSAMYRCASSLGAVITGELFFGEGSRLTVL.

The V gene is TRBV7-9, the J gene TRBJ1-1; D gene unclear. V was pared by 5 bases and J by 3 bases, with 10 bases between. CDR1 SEHNR and CDR2 FQNEAQ come from the germline V gene (reference sequence). This CDR3 contains 13 residues. This chain's CDR3 is CASSLEGHTEAFF. For the CDR3, the DNA is TGTGCCAGCAGCCTCGAAGGCCACACTGAAGCTTTCTTT.

This clone was observed a few times. CDR3 region: CASSSPRGSRWETQYF. The CDR3 DNA reads as TGTGCCAGCAGCTCCCCCAGGGGCTCTCGGTGGGAGACCCAGTACTTC. The gene calls are TRBV7-3 and TRBJ2-5; TRBD1 is a possible D gene (6 bases). The CDR3 covers 16 residues. Germline loops: CDR1 SGHTA, CDR2 FQGTGA. Trimming cost V 4 bases and J 5 bases, with 20 bases left between them.